This T cell receptor (beta chain) emerged from a study of cytomegalovirus exposure and HLA in healthy donors. Study-level background: Within the Caucasian-associated ancestry cluster were roughly 82% of the approximately 390 genotyped donors. The study's findings and limits: Across donors, sequencing depth was assumed by presence/absence analyses to be roughly uniform.

The CDR3 runs 13 residues. V gave up 7 bases and J gave up 6 bases, with 10 bases separating them. The V gene's germline CDR1 is MDHEN and CDR2 SYDVKM. This clone was detected a few times. Its antigen is undetermined. The PCR ran on 60 Vbeta and 13 Jbeta primers. Produced via immunoSEQ multiplex PCR; TCRdb's table is partial and in-frame only. The sample shows 150,000 to 200,000 clones, 81% of them seen only once. V and J are TRBV28 and TRBJ1-6; D uncertain. Sequenced material: PBMCs. This receptor was identified in a woman aged 18 to 35 in good health and CMV-seropositive. As DNA, the CDR3 is TGTGCCAGCACCGGGATTAGTAATTCACCCCTCCACTTT. It encodes CASTGISNSPLHF. Complete variable domain (other parts from reference TRBV28 and TRBJ1-6): DVKVTQSSRYLVKRTGEKVFLECVQDMDHENMFWYRQDPGLGLRLIYFSYDVKMKEKGDIPEGYSVSREKKERFSLILESASTNQTSMYLCASTGISNSPLHFGNGTRLTVT.